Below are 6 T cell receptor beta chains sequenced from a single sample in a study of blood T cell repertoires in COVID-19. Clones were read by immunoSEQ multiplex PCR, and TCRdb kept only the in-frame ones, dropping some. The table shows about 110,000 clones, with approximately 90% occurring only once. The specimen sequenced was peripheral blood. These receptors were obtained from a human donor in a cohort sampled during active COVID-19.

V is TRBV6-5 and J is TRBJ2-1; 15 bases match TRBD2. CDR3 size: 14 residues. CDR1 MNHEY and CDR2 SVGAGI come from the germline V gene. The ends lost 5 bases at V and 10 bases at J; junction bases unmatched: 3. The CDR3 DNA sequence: TGTGCCAGCAGTCCCGGGACTAGCGGGGGGGAGCAGTTCTTC. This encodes CASSPGTSGGEQFF.

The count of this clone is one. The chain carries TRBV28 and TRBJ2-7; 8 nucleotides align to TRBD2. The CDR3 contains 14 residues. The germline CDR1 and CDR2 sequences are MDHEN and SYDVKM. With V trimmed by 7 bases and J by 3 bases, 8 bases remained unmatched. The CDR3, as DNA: TGTGCCAGCACCCGGGGGGGGAAAGGCTACGAGCAGTACTTC. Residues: CASTRGGKGYEQYF.

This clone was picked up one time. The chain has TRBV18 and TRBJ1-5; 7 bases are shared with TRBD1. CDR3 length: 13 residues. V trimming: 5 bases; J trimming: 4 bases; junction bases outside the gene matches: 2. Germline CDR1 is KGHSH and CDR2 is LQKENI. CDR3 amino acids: CASSSDRNQPQHF. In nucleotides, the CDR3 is TGTGCCAGCTCATCGGACAGGAATCAGCCCCAGCATTTT.

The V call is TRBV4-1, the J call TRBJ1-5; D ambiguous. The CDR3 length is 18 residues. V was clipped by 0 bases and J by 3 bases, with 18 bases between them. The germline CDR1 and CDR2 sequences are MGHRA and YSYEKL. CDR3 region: CASSQEWGAPEHNQPQHF. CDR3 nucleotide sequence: TGCGCCAGCAGCCAAGAGTGGGGAGCGCCAGAACACAATCAGCCCCAGCATTTT.

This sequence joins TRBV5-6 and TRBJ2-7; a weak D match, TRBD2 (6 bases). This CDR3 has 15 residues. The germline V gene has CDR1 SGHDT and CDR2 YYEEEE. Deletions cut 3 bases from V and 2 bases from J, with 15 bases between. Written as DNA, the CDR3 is TGTGCCAGCAGCTCTTGGGGGGTGCTTGCCTACGAGCAGTACTTC. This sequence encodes CASSSWGVLAYEQYF.

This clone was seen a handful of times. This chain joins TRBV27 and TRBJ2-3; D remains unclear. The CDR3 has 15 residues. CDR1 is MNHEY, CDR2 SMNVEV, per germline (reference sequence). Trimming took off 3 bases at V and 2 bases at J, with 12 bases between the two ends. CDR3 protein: CASSFRSPNTDTQYF. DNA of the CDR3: TGTGCCAGCAGTTTTCGGAGCCCAAACACAGATACGCAGTATTTT.